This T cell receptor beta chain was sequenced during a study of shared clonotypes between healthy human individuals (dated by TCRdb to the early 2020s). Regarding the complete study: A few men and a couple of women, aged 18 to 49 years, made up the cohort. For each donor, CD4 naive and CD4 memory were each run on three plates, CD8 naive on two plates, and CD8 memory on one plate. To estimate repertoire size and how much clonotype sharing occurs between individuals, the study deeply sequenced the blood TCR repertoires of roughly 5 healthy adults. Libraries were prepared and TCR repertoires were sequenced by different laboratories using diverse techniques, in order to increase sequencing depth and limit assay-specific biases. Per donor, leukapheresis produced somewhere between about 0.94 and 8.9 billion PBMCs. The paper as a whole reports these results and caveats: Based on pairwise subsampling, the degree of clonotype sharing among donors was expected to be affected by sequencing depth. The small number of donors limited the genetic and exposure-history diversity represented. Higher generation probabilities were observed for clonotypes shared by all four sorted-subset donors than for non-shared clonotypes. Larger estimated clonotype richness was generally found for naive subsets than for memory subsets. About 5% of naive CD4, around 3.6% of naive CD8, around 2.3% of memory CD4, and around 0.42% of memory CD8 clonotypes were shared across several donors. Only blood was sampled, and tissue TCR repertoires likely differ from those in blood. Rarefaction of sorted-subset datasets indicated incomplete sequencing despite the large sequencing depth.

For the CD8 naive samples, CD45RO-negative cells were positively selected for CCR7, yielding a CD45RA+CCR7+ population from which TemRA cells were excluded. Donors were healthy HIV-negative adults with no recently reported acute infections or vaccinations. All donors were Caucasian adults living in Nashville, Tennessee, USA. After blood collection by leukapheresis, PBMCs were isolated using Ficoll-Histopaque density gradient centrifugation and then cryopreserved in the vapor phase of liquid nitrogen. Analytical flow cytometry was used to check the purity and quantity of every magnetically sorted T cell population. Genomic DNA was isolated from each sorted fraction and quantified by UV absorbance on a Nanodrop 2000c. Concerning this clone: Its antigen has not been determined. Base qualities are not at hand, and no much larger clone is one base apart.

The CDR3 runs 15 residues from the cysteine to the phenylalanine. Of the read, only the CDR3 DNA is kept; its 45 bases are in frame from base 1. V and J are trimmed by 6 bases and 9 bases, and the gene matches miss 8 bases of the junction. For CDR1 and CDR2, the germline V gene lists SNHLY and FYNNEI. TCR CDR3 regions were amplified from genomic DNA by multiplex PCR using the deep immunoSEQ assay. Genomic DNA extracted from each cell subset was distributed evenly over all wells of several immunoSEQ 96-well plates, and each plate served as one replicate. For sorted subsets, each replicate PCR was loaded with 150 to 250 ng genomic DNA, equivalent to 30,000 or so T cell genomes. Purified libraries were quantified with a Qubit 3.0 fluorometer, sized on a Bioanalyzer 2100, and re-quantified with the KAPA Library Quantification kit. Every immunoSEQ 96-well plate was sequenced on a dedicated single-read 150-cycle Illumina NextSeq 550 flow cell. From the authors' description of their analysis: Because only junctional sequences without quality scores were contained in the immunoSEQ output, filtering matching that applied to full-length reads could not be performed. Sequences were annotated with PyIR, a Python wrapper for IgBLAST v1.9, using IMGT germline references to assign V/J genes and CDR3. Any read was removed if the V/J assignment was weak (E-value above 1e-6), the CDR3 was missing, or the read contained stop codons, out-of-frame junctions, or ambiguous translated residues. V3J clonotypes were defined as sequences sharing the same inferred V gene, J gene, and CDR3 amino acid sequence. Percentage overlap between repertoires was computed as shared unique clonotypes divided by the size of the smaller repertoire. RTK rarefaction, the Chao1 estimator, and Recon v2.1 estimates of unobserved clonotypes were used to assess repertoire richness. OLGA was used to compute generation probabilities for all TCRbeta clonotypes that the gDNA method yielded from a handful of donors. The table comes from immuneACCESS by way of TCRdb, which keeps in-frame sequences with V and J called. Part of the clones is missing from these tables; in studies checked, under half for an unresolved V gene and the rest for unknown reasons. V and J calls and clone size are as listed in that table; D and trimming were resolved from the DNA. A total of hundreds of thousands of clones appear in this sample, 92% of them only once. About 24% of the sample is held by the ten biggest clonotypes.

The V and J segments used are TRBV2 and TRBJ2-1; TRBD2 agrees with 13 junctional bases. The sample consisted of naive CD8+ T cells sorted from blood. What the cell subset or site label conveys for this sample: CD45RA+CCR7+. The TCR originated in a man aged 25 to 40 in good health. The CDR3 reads CASRGLAGIGGEQFF. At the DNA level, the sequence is TGTGCCAGCAGGGGACTAGCGGGAATTGGTGGTGAGCAGTTCTTC.